This T cell receptor beta chain was found in a study of T cell responses to AZD1222 COVID-19 vaccine. Here immunoSEQ multiplex PCR was the method, and the copy in TCRdb shows in-frame clones only, minus some. Here the sample spans 75,000 to 95,000 clones, roughly 90% being singletons. Details on this clone: The target antigen is unknown.

The CDR3 runs to 12 residues. Germline-derived CDR1 and CDR2 are MDHEN and SYDVKM. V was pared by 1 base and J by 17 bases, with 12 bases between. The study's findings and limits: Most donors were white British, females outnumbered males, and clonal diversity was possibly underestimated. Spike-specific TCRs gained breadth and depth after people received two AZD1222 doses. Sampled repertoires all dated from after the peak T cell response.

The study pooled second doses at about 4 or about 12 weeks. The sequences come from peripheral blood, collected 28 days after the second AZD1222 dose. The chain employs TRBV28 and TRBJ1-6; D gene unclear. The TCR originated in an adult who received the AZD1222 COVID-19 vaccine. The CDR3, as DNA: TGTGCCAGCAGTTTATATAACAGCCGGATCCACTTT. It translates to CASSLYNSRIHF.